Below are 31 T cell receptor beta chains sequenced from a single sample in a study of cytomegalovirus exposure and HLA in healthy donors. Primers for the PCR totalled 60 Vbeta and 13 Jbeta. TCRdb's copy holds only in-frame clones and misses some; the assay was immunoSEQ multiplex PCR. The table includes about 140,000 clones, approximately 82% detected once. The sample taken for sequencing was PBMCs. Receptors originate from a woman in her forties in good health and CMV-seronegative.

This clone was counted a few times. The identical CDR3 is also encoded by other nucleotide sequences in the sample. The chain has TRBV7-9 and TRBJ2-1; tentative D call: TRBD2 (5 bases). CDR1 and CDR2 (germline): SEHNR, FQNEAQ (reference sequence). The CDR3 has 16 amino acids. V gave up 2 bases and J gave up 1 base, with 12 bases separating them. The CDR3 DNA follows: TGTGCCAGCAGCTTATCCCTAGCCGGATCCTACAATGAGCAGTTCTTC. Translation gives CASSLSLAGSYNEQFF. The full variable domain, its missing parts supplied by reference TRBV7-9 and TRBJ2-1, is DTGVSQNPRHKITKRGQNVTFRCDPISEHNRLYWYRQTLGQGPEFLTYFQNEAQLEKSRLLSDRFSAERPKGSFSTLEIQRTEQGDSAMYLCASSLSLAGSYNEQFFGPGTRLTVL.

This clone was recorded once. The gene calls are TRBV4-2 and TRBJ1-1; D call uncertain. The length of the CDR3 is 14 residues. Germline V CDR1 and CDR2: LGHNA, YNFKEQ. The V end was cut by 0 bases, the J end by 14 bases, with 19 bases between. CDR3 residues: CASSQEQPTFSRFF. As DNA, the CDR3 is TGTGCCAGCAGCCAAGAACAGCCAACCTTTTCGCGCTTCTTT.

This chain uses TRBV5-4 with TRBJ2-1; TRBD1 aligns across 9 bases. After removal of 2 bases from V and 4 bases from J, the junction contained 7 bases not matched to a gene. CDR3 length: 16 amino acids. In germline, CDR1 is SGHNT, CDR2 YYREEE (reference sequence). DNA of the CDR3: TGTGCCAGCAGCTTAAACCCGGGACAGGGATACAATGAGCAGTTCTTC. Protein sequence: CASSLNPGQGYNEQFF.

The chain combines TRBV7-3 with TRBJ1-6; D is unclear. There are 14 residues in the CDR3. The germline V and J ends were trimmed by 5 bases and 0 bases, with 5 bases remaining between them. Germline CDR1 SGHTA, CDR2 FQGTGA. The CDR3 nucleotides are TGTGCCAGCAGCATGAGCTCCTATAATTCACCCCTCCACTTT. Translated: CASSMSSYNSPLHF.

The rearrangement joins TRBV20-1 to TRBJ2-7; the D is unclear. The germline V gene encodes CDR1 DFQATT and CDR2 SNEGSKA (reference sequence). V was pared by 6 bases and J by 6 bases, with 12 bases between. This CDR3 comprises 11 residues. The CDR3 DNA follows: TGCAGTGCATCCCCCTCCAGCGAGCAGTACTTC. Protein sequence: CSASPSSEQYF.

V and J are TRBV14 and TRBJ2-2; the D is unclear. Per the germline V gene, CDR1 is SGHDN and CDR2 is FVKESK. CDR3 size: 14 residues. Trimming shortened V by 4 bases and J by 5 bases, and 11 bases separated the two germline ends. CDR3 coding DNA: TGTGCCAGCAGCCCCCAATTGAGGACCGGGGAGCTGTTTTTT. It translates to CASSPQLRTGELFF.

This clone came up once. The CDR3 bases are TGTGCCAGCAGCCCAATCATAGGGGGCTGGAACTATGGCTACACCTTC. This gives the protein CASSPIIGGWNYGYTF. The chain couples TRBV7-6 to TRBJ1-2; 7 positions match TRBD1. After removal of 5 bases from V and 2 bases from J, the junction contained 11 bases not matched to a gene. CDR1 SGHVS and CDR2 FNYEAQ come from the germline V gene. This CDR3 has 16 residues.

The rearrangement joins TRBV5-1 to TRBJ2-2; D gene unclear. Germline V lookup: CDR1 SGHRS, CDR2 YFSETQ. Between the trimmed V and J ends, which lost 2 bases and 0 bases, there was a span of 11 bases. The CDR3 length is 16 residues. This CDR3 reads CASSFAKSANTGELFF. The CDR3 nucleotides are TGCGCCAGCAGCTTTGCGAAAAGCGCGAACACCGGGGAGCTGTTTTTT.

J is TRBJ2-1 and V is TRBV5-1; 15 bases agree with TRBD2. CDR3 length: 17 amino acids. CDR1 is SGHRS and CDR2 is YFSETQ in the germline V gene. The junction had 9 bases not matched to a gene; V was cut back by 4 bases and J by 7 bases. The CDR3 nucleotides are TGCGCCAGCAGCGCGGGACTAGCGGGAGGTCTCGGGAATGAGCAGTTCTTC. Its translation is CASSAGLAGGLGNEQFF.

The chain is built from TRBV30 and TRBJ1-1; D perhaps matches TRBD1 (6 bases). Germline V gene lookup returns CDR1 GTSNPN and CDR2 SVGIG (reference sequence). V was shortened by 4 bases and J by 5 bases, with 14 bases between the two germline ends. The CDR3 is 13 residues long. CDR3 coding DNA: TGTGCCTGGAACGTGGACAGTAGAACTGAAGCTTTCTTT. Amino acids: CAWNVDSRTEAFF.

By its share, this clone is medium-sized. The chain couples TRBV5-1 to TRBJ1-1, with D possibly matching TRBD1 (6 bases). CDR1 and CDR2 (germline): SGHRS, YFSETQ. The CDR3 covers 17 residues. Trimming removed 0 bases at V and 1 base at J, with 16 bases between. CDR3 residues: CASSLELVGARNTEAFF. Written as DNA, the CDR3 is TGCGCCAGCAGCTTGGAATTAGTGGGGGCGCGGAACACTGAAGCTTTCTTT.

The chain employs TRBV4-3 and TRBJ1-2; 7 bases fit TRBD1. The ends lost 1 base at V and 8 bases at J; junction bases unmatched: 10. The CDR3 totals 15 residues. Germline V gene sequence: CDR1 LGHNA, CDR2 YSLEER. This CDR3 is CASSQGGTARRGYTF. The CDR3, as DNA: TGCGCCAGCAGCCAAGGCGGGACAGCCCGTAGAGGCTACACCTTC.

The V and J genes are TRBV6-5 and TRBJ2-2; D perhaps matches TRBD2 (5 bases). Trimming left V 2 bases short and J 5 bases short, with 9 bases between. The CDR3 has 14 residues. From germline, CDR1 is MNHEY and CDR2 SVGAGI. CDR3 in DNA: TGTGCCAGCAGTTACCTCGGGGTAACCGGGGAGCTGTTTTTT. Translated: CASSYLGVTGELFF.

The chain has TRBV10-3 and TRBJ2-7, with TRBD2 matching 10 bases. The V gene end was trimmed by 0 bases and the J gene end by 9 bases; junction bases not matched to a gene: 5. The CDR3 is 14 residues long. The germline V gene encodes CDR1 ENHRY and CDR2 SYGVKD. In DNA form, the CDR3 reads TGTGCCATCAGTGAGTCCGAGCGGGAGGGCCGGCAGTACTTC. Its translation is CAISESEREGRQYF.

The chain is built from TRBV5-1 and TRBJ1-3; D unclear. CDR1 and CDR2 (germline): SGHRS, YFSETQ. The CDR3 loop spans 15 amino acids. Deletions cut 0 bases from V and 4 bases from J, with 11 bases between. The CDR3 sequence is CASSLAGGYGNTIYF. CDR3 nucleotide sequence: TGCGCCAGCAGCTTGGCGGGAGGGTACGGAAACACCATATATTTT.

The V and J genes are TRBV10-3 and TRBJ2-1; D remains unclear. This CDR3 comprises 16 residues. Deletions cut 11 bases from V and 2 bases from J, with 22 bases between. From germline, CDR1 is ENHRY and CDR2 SYGVKD. The CDR3 sequence is CAAKPGGLHTYNEQFF. The CDR3 nucleotides read TGTGCCGCAAAACCCGGCGGCCTCCACACCTACAATGAGCAGTTCTTC.

V and J are TRBV14 and TRBJ1-2; TRBD1 might be the D (5 bases). Germline CDR1 and CDR2: SGHDN and FVKESK. The CDR3 is 14 residues long. Trimming cost V 2 bases and J 9 bases, with 16 bases left between them. The CDR3 DNA reads as TGTGCCAGCAGCCAATATCATGTACAGGATCGCTACACCTTC. It codes for CASSQYHVQDRYTF.

The chain is built from TRBV2 and TRBJ2-2; D not certain. CDR3 size: 12 residues. Germline assignment: CDR1 SNHLY and CDR2 FYNNEI. Trimming shortened V by 5 bases and J by 3 bases, and 4 bases separated the two germline ends. The CDR3 nucleotides read TGTGCCAGCAGTCGGGACACCGGGGAGCTGTTTTTT. As protein: CASSRDTGELFF.

The chain joins TRBV29-1 to TRBJ2-7; D is possibly TRBD2 (5 bases). The CDR3 sequence is 12 residues long. Trimming stripped 1 base from V and 5 bases from J, with 9 bases between. Germline values: CDR1 SQVTM, CDR2 ANQGSEA. The CDR3, as DNA: TGCAGCGTTGAAGGCCCCGGGGACGAGCAGTACTTC. Its protein product is CSVEGPGDEQYF.

The chain recombines TRBV5-1 with TRBJ2-1; TRBD2 agrees at 7 bases. The CDR3 is 13 amino acids. Germline loops: CDR1 SGHRS, CDR2 YFSETQ. V trimming: 7 bases; J trimming: 6 bases; junction bases outside the gene matches: 7. For the CDR3, the DNA is TGCGCCAGCCGACTAGCCGGGGGCAATGAGCAGTTCTTC. Translation gives CASRLAGGNEQFF.

The CDR3 coding sequence is TGTGCCAGCAGCCATCGGACTAGCGGGAGTAGTGAGCAGTTCTTC. As protein: CASSHRTSGSSEQFF. The chain has TRBV7-2 and TRBJ2-1; 13 bases fit TRBD2. V shed 5 bases and J 9 bases; nucleotides not matched to a gene: 7. Germline loops: CDR1 SGHTA, CDR2 FQGNSA. The CDR3 contains 15 residues.

V is TRBV7-2 and J is TRBJ2-7; 8 bases map to TRBD1. This CDR3 region has 15 residues. CDR1 and CDR2 (germline): SGHTA, FQGNSA. The J segment lost 2 bases and the V segment lost 3 bases, leaving 6 bases of the junction unmatched. CDR3 sequence reads: CASSFQQGVPYEQYF. The DNA of the CDR3 is TGTGCCAGCAGCTTCCAACAGGGGGTTCCCTACGAGCAGTACTTC.

The chain uses TRBV6-6 and TRBJ2-5; 8 nucleotides align to TRBD2. The ends lost 6 bases at V and 1 base at J; junction bases unmatched: 7. Germline values: CDR1 MNHNY, CDR2 SVGAGI (reference sequence). The CDR3 length is 15 residues. The DNA for the CDR3 is TGTGCCAGCAGCTTAGCGGGACGGGTCCAAGAGACCCAGTACTTC. Protein product: CASSLAGRVQETQYF.

V and J are TRBV4-2 and TRBJ2-5, with unresolved D. V was pared by 0 bases and J by 4 bases, with 9 bases between. Germline V gene lookup returns CDR1 LGHNA and CDR2 YNFKEQ. The CDR3 has 14 amino acids. The CDR3 region is CASSQDSGLETQYF. In DNA, the CDR3 is TGTGCCAGCAGCCAAGATTCAGGATTAGAGACCCAGTACTTC.

The chain employs TRBV5-6 and TRBJ2-7, with 9 bases aligning to TRBD1. Trimming took 3 bases from V and 1 from J; bases not matched to a gene: 5. This CDR3 has 15 residues. CDR1 SGHDT and CDR2 YYEEEE come from the germline V gene. DNA of the CDR3: TGTGCCAGCAGCTCCGTGACAGGGGGATCCTACGAGCAGTACTTC. Its translation: CASSSVTGGSYEQYF.

The V gene is TRBV5-6, the J gene TRBJ2-5, with TRBD2 matching 8 bases. The CDR3 is 13 residues long. Looked up from germline, CDR1 is SGHDT and CDR2 is YYEEEE. Trimming cost V 8 bases and J 2 bases; bases outside gene matches: 5. The CDR3 sequence: CASNSGTQETQYF. Here the CDR3 DNA reads TGTGCCAGTAATAGCGGGACGCAAGAGACCCAGTACTTC.

V gene TRBV7-8 combines with J gene TRBJ2-2; tentative D call: TRBD1 (5 bases). The germline V gene has CDR1 SGHVS and CDR2 FQNEAQ. With 4 bases removed from V and 3 bases from J, the gap between germline ends came to 12 bases. The CDR3 sequence is 15 residues long. The chain's CDR3 is CASSSSDTYTGELFF. DNA for the CDR3: TGTGCCAGCAGCTCCTCGGACACCTACACCGGGGAGCTGTTTTTT.

The chain employs TRBV7-6 and TRBJ1-4; tentative D call: TRBD1 (5 bases). CDR1 is SGHVS and CDR2 is FNYEAQ in the germline V gene. Trimming stripped 5 bases from V and 5 bases from J, with 12 bases between. The CDR3 consists of 14 residues. The DNA of the CDR3 is TGTGCCAGCAGCGAGACAGTGGTAAATGAAAAACTGTTTTTT. It specifies CASSETVVNEKLFF. The full variable domain, in which reference TRBV7-6 and TRBJ1-4 provide the parts outside the CDR3, is GAGVSQSPRYKVTKRGQDVALRCDPISGHVSLYWYRQALGQGPEFLTYFNYEAQQDKSGLPNDRFSAERPEGSISTLTIQRTEQRDSAMYRCASSETVVNEKLFFGSGTQLSVL.

The chain has TRBV6-5 and TRBJ2-7, with TRBD2 matching over 7 bases. Germline V gene sequence: CDR1 MNHEY, CDR2 SVGAGI. The CDR3 length is 16 residues. V lost 0 bases to trimming and J lost 0 bases; unmatched junction nucleotides: 5. CDR3 coding DNA: TGTGCCAGCAGTTACTCGAAACTAGCGCACTCCTACGAGCAGTACTTC. Translating it yields CASSYSKLAHSYEQYF.

The DNA for the CDR3 is TGTGCCAGCAGTTTCACCGGGACAGGGGGGTCCTACGAGCAGTACTTC. This codes for CASSFTGTGGSYEQYF. V gene TRBV27 combines with J gene TRBJ2-7; 11 positions agree with TRBD1. Unmatched junction bases numbered 5, after V lost 3 bases and J lost 1 base. Germline CDR1 MNHEY, CDR2 SMNVEV (reference sequence). The CDR3 is made up of 16 amino acids.

The count of this clone is one. The chain uses TRBV6-6 and TRBJ1-5, with D tentatively TRBD1 (5 bases). This CDR3 comprises 14 residues. The germline V and J ends were trimmed by 3 bases and 3 bases, with 9 bases remaining between them. Germline loops: CDR1 MNHNY, CDR2 SVGAGI (reference sequence). CDR3: CASSYLTVNQPQHF. In nucleotides, the CDR3 is TGTGCCAGCAGTTATTTGACAGTCAATCAGCCCCAGCATTTT.